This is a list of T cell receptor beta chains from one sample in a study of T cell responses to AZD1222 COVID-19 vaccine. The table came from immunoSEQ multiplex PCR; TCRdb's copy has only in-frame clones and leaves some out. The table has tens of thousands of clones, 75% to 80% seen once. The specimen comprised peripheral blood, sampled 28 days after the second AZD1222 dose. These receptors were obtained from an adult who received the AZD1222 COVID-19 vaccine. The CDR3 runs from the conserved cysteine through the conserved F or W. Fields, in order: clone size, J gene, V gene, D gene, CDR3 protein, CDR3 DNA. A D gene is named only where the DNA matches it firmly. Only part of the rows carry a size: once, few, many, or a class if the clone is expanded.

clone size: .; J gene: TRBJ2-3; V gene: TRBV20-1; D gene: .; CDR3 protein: CSARDLYF; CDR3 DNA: TGCAGTGCTAGGGACTTGTATTTT
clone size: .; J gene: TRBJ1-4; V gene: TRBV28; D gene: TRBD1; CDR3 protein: CASSPTGRGEKLFF; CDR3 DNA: TGTGCCAGCAGTCCGACAGGGCGTGGTGAAAAACTGTTTTTT
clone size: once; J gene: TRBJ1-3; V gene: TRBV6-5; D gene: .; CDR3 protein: CASVRVGGSGNTIYF; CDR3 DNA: TGTGCCAGCGTCAGAGTCGGAGGGTCCGGAAACACCATATATTTT
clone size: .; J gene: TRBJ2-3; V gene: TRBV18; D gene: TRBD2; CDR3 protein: CASSASGSTDTQYF; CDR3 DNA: TGTGCCAGCTCGGCTAGCGGGAGCACAGATACGCAGTATTTT
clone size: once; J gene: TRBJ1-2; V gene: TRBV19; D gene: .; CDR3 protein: CASSIDVNRPTNYGYTF; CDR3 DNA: TGTGCCAGTAGTATAGATGTCAACAGACCCACTAACTATGGCTACACCTTC
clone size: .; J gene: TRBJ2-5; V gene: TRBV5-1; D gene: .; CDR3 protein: CASSSPRGRETQYF; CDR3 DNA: TGCGCCAGCAGCTCCCCACGGGGGAGGGAGACCCAGTACTTC
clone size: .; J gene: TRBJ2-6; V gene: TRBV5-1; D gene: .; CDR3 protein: CASSLDPRARANVLTF; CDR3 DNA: TGCGCCAGCAGCTTGGATCCCAGGGCTAGGGCCAACGTCCTGACTTTC
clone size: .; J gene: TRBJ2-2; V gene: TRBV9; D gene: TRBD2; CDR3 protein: CASSVTGGLAGVNGELFF; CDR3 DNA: TGTGCCAGCAGCGTAACGGGAGGGCTAGCGGGAGTAAACGGGGAGCTGTTTTTT
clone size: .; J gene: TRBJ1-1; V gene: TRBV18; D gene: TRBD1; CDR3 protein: CASSPLPDREAFF; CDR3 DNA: TGTGCCAGCTCACCCCTACCGGACAGGGAAGCTTTCTTT
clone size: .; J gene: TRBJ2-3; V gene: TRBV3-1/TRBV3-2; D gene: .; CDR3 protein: CASSERATDTQYF; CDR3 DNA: TGTGCCAGCAGCGAACGCGCGACAGATACGCAGTATTTT
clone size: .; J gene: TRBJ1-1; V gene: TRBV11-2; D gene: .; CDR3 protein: CASSPLGGGPSTEAFF; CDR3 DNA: TGTGCCAGCAGCCCATTAGGTGGAGGGCCGAGCACTGAAGCTTTCTTT
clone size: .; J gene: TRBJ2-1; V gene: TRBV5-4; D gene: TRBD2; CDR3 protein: CATKKTSQSSHYNEQFF; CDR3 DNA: TGTGCCACCAAAAAGACTAGCCAAAGCTCCCACTACAATGAGCAGTTCTTC
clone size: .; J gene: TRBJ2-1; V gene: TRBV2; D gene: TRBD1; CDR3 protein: CASSVRQGSNEQFF; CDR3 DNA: TGTGCCAGCAGTGTACGACAGGGTTCCAATGAGCAGTTCTTC
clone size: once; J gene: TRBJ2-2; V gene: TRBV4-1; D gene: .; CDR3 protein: CASSQVQSTGELFF; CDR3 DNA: TGCGCCAGCAGCCAAGTTCAGAGCACCGGAGAGCTGTTTTTT
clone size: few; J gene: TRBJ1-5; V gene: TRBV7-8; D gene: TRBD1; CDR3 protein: CASSSDRGNQPQHF; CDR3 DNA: TGTGCCAGCAGCTCGGACAGGGGTAATCAGCCCCAGCATTTT
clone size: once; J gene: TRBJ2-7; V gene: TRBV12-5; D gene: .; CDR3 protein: CASGTRTDYEQYF; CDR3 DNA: TGTGCTAGTGGAACGAGGACAGACTACGAGCAGTACTTC
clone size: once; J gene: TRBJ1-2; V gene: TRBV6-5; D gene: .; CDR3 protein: CASLSGQVQRRGYTF; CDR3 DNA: TGTGCCAGCCTTTCGGGACAAGTACAAAGGCGTGGCTACACCTTC
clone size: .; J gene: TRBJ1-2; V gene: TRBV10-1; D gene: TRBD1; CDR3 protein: CASSPGQGGNYGYTF; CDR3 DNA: TGCGCCAGCAGCCCTGGACAGGGGGGAAACTATGGCTACACCTTC
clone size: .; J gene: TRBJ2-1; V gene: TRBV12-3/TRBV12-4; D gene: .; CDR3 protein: CARGLGYEQFF; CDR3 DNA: TGTGCCAGGGGCCTCGGGTATGAGCAGTTCTTC
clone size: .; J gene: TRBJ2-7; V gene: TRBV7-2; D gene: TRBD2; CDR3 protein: CASSSRPSWRGVHEQYF; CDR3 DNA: TGTGCCAGCAGCTCCCGACCCTCCTGGCGGGGGGTCCACGAGCAGTACTTC
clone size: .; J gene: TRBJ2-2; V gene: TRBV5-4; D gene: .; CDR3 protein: CASSFPNTGELFF; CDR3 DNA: TGTGCCAGCAGCTTTCCCAACACCGGGGAGCTGTTTTTT
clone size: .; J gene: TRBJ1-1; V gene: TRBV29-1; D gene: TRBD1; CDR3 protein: CSVSWTGGNTEAFF; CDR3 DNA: TGCAGCGTTTCGTGGACAGGGGGGAACACTGAAGCTTTCTTT
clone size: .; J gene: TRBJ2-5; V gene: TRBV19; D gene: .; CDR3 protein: CASSTGNVQETQYF; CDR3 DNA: TGTGCCAGTAGTACGGGGAACGTCCAAGAGACCCAGTACTTC
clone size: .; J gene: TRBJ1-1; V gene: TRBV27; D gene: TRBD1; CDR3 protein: CASSSRRQGYGNTEAFF; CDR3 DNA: TGTGCCAGCAGTTCCCGTAGACAGGGGTATGGAAACACTGAAGCTTTCTTT
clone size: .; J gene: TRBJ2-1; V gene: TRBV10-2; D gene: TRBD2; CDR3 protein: CASSLTGTSGGLNEQFF; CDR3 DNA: TGCGCCAGCAGCCTGACAGGGACTAGCGGGGGGCTCAATGAGCAGTTCTTC
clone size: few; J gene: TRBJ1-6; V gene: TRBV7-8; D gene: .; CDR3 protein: CASSLGRNSPLHF; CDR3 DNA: TGTGCCAGCAGCCTGGGACGGAATTCACCCCTCCACTTT
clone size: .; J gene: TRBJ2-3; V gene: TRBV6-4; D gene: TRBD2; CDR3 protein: CASSDSSGGAVDTQYF; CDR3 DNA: TGTGCCAGCAGTGACTCTAGCGGGGGGGCCGTAGATACGCAGTATTTT
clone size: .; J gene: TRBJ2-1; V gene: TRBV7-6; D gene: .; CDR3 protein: CASSLAYAEQFF; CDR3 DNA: TGTGCCAGCAGCTTAGCGTACGCTGAGCAGTTCTTC
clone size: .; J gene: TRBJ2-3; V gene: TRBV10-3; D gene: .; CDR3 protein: CASTSADTQYF; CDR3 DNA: TGTGCCTCAACGTCGGCAGATACGCAGTATTTT